Presented here are 32 T cell receptor beta chains from one specimen sequenced in a study of CD8 T cells in ankylosing spondylitis. A single record per CDR3 protein comes from TCRdb applying MiXCR to the 5' RACE reads. Of 110,000 to 150,000 distinct CDR3 sequences in the sample, roughly 8.3% were seen once. Sequenced material: synovial fluid, either unsorted or a sorted T cell fraction (not recorded which). The receptor source for this set is a male donor with ankylosing spondylitis.

This clonotype was seen only a few times. V and J are TRBV2 and TRBJ1-5, with D maybe TRBD1 (6 bases). Trimming took off 2 bases at V and 7 bases at J, with 9 bases between the two ends. The CDR3 has 13 residues. From germline, CDR1 is SNHLY and CDR2 FYNNEI. CDR3: CASSEQGRQPQHF. As DNA, the CDR3 is TGTGCCAGCAGTGAACAGGGGAGACAGCCCCAGCATTTT.

This clonotype has just a few counts. This chain uses TRBV7-2 with TRBJ1-2, with a tentative D call TRBD1 (5 bases). Trimming pared 5 bases from V and 0 bases from J, leaving 10 bases between. This CDR3 is 14 amino acids long. The germline V gene has CDR1 SGHTA and CDR2 FQGNSA. The CDR3 reads CASSVDRSNYGYTF. The CDR3 nucleotides are TGTGCCAGCAGCGTAGACAGATCTAACTATGGCTACACCTTC.

This clonotype appeared a few times. The J gene is TRBJ2-7, the V gene TRBV4-1; D may be TRBD1 (6 bases). CDR1 and CDR2 (germline): MGHRA, YSYEKL. Deletions cut 6 bases from V and 4 bases from J, with 16 bases between. The CDR3 has 14 amino acids. For the CDR3, the DNA is TGCGCCAGCAGTCTTTCAGGGGTCTTGTACGAGCAGTACTTC. Amino acids: CASSLSGVLYEQYF.

The chain recombines TRBV27 with TRBJ2-1; perhaps TRBD1 as D (5 bases). Trimming cost V 5 bases and J 10 bases, with 9 bases left between them. The CDR3 runs 11 residues. Germline V gene lookup returns CDR1 MNHEY and CDR2 SMNVEV (reference sequence). CDR3 coding DNA: TGTGCCAGCAGTACTAACAGGGAGCAGTTCTTC. Translating gives CASSTNREQFF.

Concerning this clonotype itself: A much more abundant neighbour one base away suggests this may be a read error. This CDR3 reads CASRATDRGGRISPLHF. Here the CDR3 DNA reads TGTGCCAGCAGAGCCACGGACAGGGGGGGGAGGATTTCACCCCTCCACTTT. The chain recombines TRBV28 with TRBJ1-6; 10 nucleotides match TRBD1. The CDR3 is made up of 17 amino acids. V lost 6 bases and J lost 9; bases outside the gene matches: 14. Germline V gene lookup returns CDR1 MDHEN and CDR2 SYDVKM. Complete variable domain (other parts from reference TRBV28 and TRBJ1-6): DVKVTQSSRYLVKRTGEKVFLECVQDMDHENMFWYRQDPGLGLRLIYFSYDVKMKEKGDIPEGYSVSREKKERFSLILESASTNQTSMYLCASRATDRGGRISPLHFGNGTRLTVT.

Many counts were recorded for this clonotype. In nucleotides, the CDR3 is TGTGCCAGCAGTTCCGGGGCCGGTAACAATCAGCCCCAGCATTTT. It encodes CASSSGAGNNQPQHF. This sequence joins TRBV2 and TRBJ1-5, with a tentative D call TRBD1 (5 bases). The germline CDR1 and CDR2 sequences are SNHLY and FYNNEI. V lost 5 bases and J 3 bases, leaving 14 bases between the germline ends. The CDR3 length is 15 residues.

In this sample, this clonotype turned up a few times. The J gene is TRBJ1-4, the V gene TRBV7-2; tentatively, D is TRBD1 (5 bases). Trimming stripped 5 bases from V and 8 bases from J, with 12 bases between. Looked up from germline, CDR1 is SGHTA and CDR2 is FQGNSA. The CDR3 is 13 residues long. In DNA, the CDR3 is TGTGCCAGCAGCCTACCGGGGGTGGAAAAACTGTTTTTT. Translating it yields CASSLPGVEKLFF.

There are a few counts of this clonotype. The J gene is TRBJ1-1, the V gene TRBV15, with D tentatively TRBD1 (6 bases). V was pared by 6 bases and J by 3 bases, with 11 bases between. The CDR3 covers 13 residues. Germline V gene sequence: CDR1 LNHNV, CDR2 YYDKDF (reference sequence). CDR3 bases: TGTGCCACCAGTCGAGGGGGGGACACTGAAGCTTTCTTT. This gives the protein CATSRGGDTEAFF.

Ten or more counts support this clonotype. The junction departs from germline at one end; a sequencing error may be responsible. The chain links TRBV5-3 to TRBJ2-6; D is possibly TRBD1 (6 bases). TRBV5-3 is reported as an ORF; its role is uncertain. This CDR3 has 16 residues. The CDR3 region has the DNA TGTGCCAGCAGCTTGGCACAGGGTTCTGGGGCCAACGTCCTGACTTTC. It is translated as CASSLAQGSGANVLTF.

This clonotype was seen once. Just one base apart from a much larger clone, this may be a read error. The chain couples TRBV4-3 to TRBJ2-3, with D uncertain. CDR1 and CDR2 (germline): LGHNA, YSLEER. V lost 2 bases, J lost 5 bases, and 17 bases lay in between. CDR3 length: 16 residues. The CDR3, as DNA: TGCGCCAGCAGCCAACGGGCGGCCTCCCAAAGAGATACGCAGTATTTT. Translated: CASSQRAASQRDTQYF.

This clonotype was seen more than once but under ten times. V and J are TRBV7-2 and TRBJ1-2; D is ambiguous. The germline CDR1 and CDR2 sequences are SGHTA and FQGNSA. V dropped 5 bases and J dropped 8 bases, with 15 bases sitting between them. There are 13 residues in the CDR3. Here the CDR3 DNA reads TGTGCCAGCAGCCCCGATCAGGTTTTCGGCTACACCTTC. Translation gives CASSPDQVFGYTF.

Ten or more counts support this clonotype. The V and J genes are TRBV27 and TRBJ1-5, with TRBD1 matching 11 bases. The V gene's germline CDR1 is MNHEY and CDR2 SMNVEV (reference sequence). This CDR3 has 14 residues. V dropped 5 bases and J dropped 6; count of bases not matched to a gene: 3. CDR3 sequence reads: CASSRTGGGQPQHF. The CDR3 DNA reads as TGTGCCAGCAGTCGGACAGGGGGCGGTCAGCCCCAGCATTTT.

This clonotype has only a few counts. The V gene is TRBV9, the J gene TRBJ1-5; D is undetermined. V lost 4 bases and J 4 bases, leaving 15 bases between the germline ends. The germline V gene has CDR1 SGDLS and CDR2 YYNGEE. This CDR3 contains 15 residues. The CDR3 DNA reads TGTGCCAGCAGCCTGGGAATTTTCAAAAATCAGCCCCAGCATTTT. It yields the protein CASSLGIFKNQPQHF.

In this sample, this clonotype turned up a few times. CDR3 sequence (DNA): TGTGCCAGCAGCTCCCAGACAGGGTGGGGCAATGAGCAGTTCTTC. Protein sequence: CASSSQTGWGNEQFF. The V call is TRBV9, the J call TRBJ2-1, with 7 bases fitting TRBD1. The CDR3 length is 15 residues. Germline assignment: CDR1 SGDLS and CDR2 YYNGEE. The junction had 10 bases not matched to a gene; V was cut back by 4 bases and J by 6 bases.

This clonotype has a handful of counts. The chain joins TRBV5-6 to TRBJ1-3; D unresolved. CDR1 and CDR2 (germline): SGHDT, YYEEEE. The CDR3 loop spans 16 amino acids. Trimming pared 1 base from V and 0 bases from J, leaving 11 bases between. CDR3 coding DNA: TGTGCCAGCAGCTTGTTTGGCCACTTCTCTGGAAACACCATATATTTT. It translates to CASSLFGHFSGNTIYF.

This clonotype was found a few times. The CDR3, as DNA: TGTGCCAGCAGAGGACAGGGGAGCAATCAGCCCCAGCATTTT. It yields the protein CASRGQGSNQPQHF. The V call is TRBV2, the J call TRBJ1-5; 9 bases match TRBD1. V lost 6 bases to trimming and J lost 1 base; unmatched junction nucleotides: 1. This CDR3 region has 14 residues. The germline V gene encodes CDR1 SNHLY and CDR2 FYNNEI.

The chain carries TRBV7-2 and TRBJ2-7; D uncertain. The V end lost 1 base, the J end lost 5 bases, and 12 bases lay between the germline ends. CDR1 is SGHTA, CDR2 FQGNSA, per germline. The CDR3 covers 14 residues. CDR3 protein: CASSLEGVSHEQYF. As DNA, the CDR3 is TGTGCCAGCAGCTTAGAAGGTGTCAGCCACGAGCAGTACTTC. Combining the CDR3 with reference TRBV7-2 and TRBJ2-7 gives the whole variable domain GAGVSQSPSNKVTEKGKDVELRCDPISGHTALYWYRQSLGQGLEFLIYFQGNSAPDKSGLPSDRFSAERTGGSVSTLTIQRTQQEDSAVYLCASSLEGVSHEQYFGPGTRLTVT.

This clonotype was counted a few times. This sequence joins TRBV6-2 or TRBV6-3 and TRBJ1-5, with D possibly being TRBD1 (6 bases). The ends were cut back, 4 bases at V and 6 bases at J, with 13 bases in the middle. There are 14 residues in the CDR3. Germline V lookup: CDR1 MNHEY, CDR2 SVGEGT. The CDR3 sequence: CASSSASTGQPQHF. For the CDR3, the DNA is TGTGCCAGCAGTTCCGCATCGACAGGTCAGCCCCAGCATTTT.

Ten or more counts support this clonotype. The chain joins TRBV20-1 to TRBJ1-2, with D maybe TRBD1 (6 bases). Trimming shortened V by 5 bases and J by 2 bases, and 9 bases separated the two germline ends. The CDR3 has 12 residues. Germline V gene lookup returns CDR1 DFQATT and CDR2 SNEGSKA (reference sequence). This CDR3 is CSASGTNYGYTF. The CDR3, as DNA: TGCAGTGCTTCCGGGACAAACTATGGCTACACCTTC.

This clonotype was observed many times. The CDR3 coding sequence is TGTGCCAGCATTACGGACAGTCCTAATTCACCCCTCCACTTT. This gives the protein CASITDSPNSPLHF. This chain uses TRBV2 with TRBJ1-6; maybe TRBD1 (6 bases). CDR3 size: 14 residues. The germline gives CDR1 SNHLY, CDR2 FYNNEI. V dropped 7 bases and J dropped 6 bases, with 13 bases sitting between them.

The rearrangement uses TRBV2 and TRBJ2-7; no reliable D call. The CDR3 covers 10 residues. V gave up 6 bases and J gave up 3 bases, with 3 bases separating them. The germline V gene encodes CDR1 SNHLY and CDR2 FYNNEI. The CDR3 protein is CASRNYEQYF. The CDR3 region has the DNA TGTGCCAGCAGAAACTACGAGCAGTACTTC.

Many counts were recorded for this clonotype. One end of the junction fails to match germline, which may point to a read error. V gene TRBV7-7 combines with J gene TRBJ2-5; TRBD2 might be the D (6 bases). CDR3 length equals 13 residues. CDR1 and CDR2 from the germline V gene are SSHAT and FNYEAQ (reference sequence). CDR3 coding DNA: TGTGCTAGCAGCTTAGCGGAAAGTGGGCACCAGTACTTC. Translation gives CASSLAESGHQYF.

The chain uses TRBV5-1 and TRBJ2-2; no definite D call. The germline gives CDR1 SGHRS, CDR2 YFSETQ. V was clipped by 0 bases and J by 4 bases, with 10 bases between them. This CDR3 has 15 amino acids. CDR3 coding DNA: TGCGCCAGCAGCTTGGACGCGTCCGGCACCGGGGAGCTGTTTTTT. Protein sequence: CASSLDASGTGELFF.

The CDR3 sequence: CASSLAVSGANVLTF. The DNA of the CDR3 is TGTGCCAGCAGCTTAGCAGTCTCTGGGGCCAACGTCCTGACTTTC. The chain combines TRBV7-9 with TRBJ2-6; no clear D gene. Trimming left V 0 bases short and J 0 bases short, with 3 bases between. This CDR3 comprises 15 residues. Germline V gene data show CDR1 as SEHNR and CDR2 as FQNEAQ (reference sequence).

The V call is TRBV3-1, the J call TRBJ2-3; the D gene is possibly TRBD2 (5 bases). There are 14 residues in the CDR3. Trimming shortened V by 6 bases and J by 2 bases, and 12 bases separated the two germline ends. The germline V gene encodes CDR1 LGHDT and CDR2 YNNKEL (reference sequence). The CDR3 DNA is TGTGCCAGCAGTCTACACGGGGACACAGATACGCAGTATTTT. Encoded protein: CASSLHGDTDTQYF.

In this sample, this clonotype turned up a few times. The chain is built from TRBV9 and TRBJ2-5, with 7 nucleotides matching TRBD1. Per germline, CDR1 SGDLS and CDR2 YYNGEE. The CDR3 contains 15 residues. Losses at the gene ends were 3 bases for V and 5 bases for J; bases not matched to a gene: 10. CDR3 loop: CASSGPGQHGETQYF. The CDR3 DNA reads as TGTGCCAGCAGCGGACCGGGACAGCACGGGGAGACCCAGTACTTC.

The chain uses TRBV7-9 and TRBJ1-1, with D unresolved. V was cut by 5 bases and J by 8 bases, with 9 bases left in between. CDR3 length equals 11 residues. Germline V CDR1 and CDR2: SEHNR, FQNEAQ (reference sequence). The CDR3 is CASSHLPEAFF. In DNA form, the CDR3 reads TGTGCCAGCAGCCATCTCCCGGAAGCTTTCTTT.

V usage is TRBV6-2 or TRBV6-3 and J usage is TRBJ2-3, with D unresolved. CDR3 length equals 14 residues. Germline CDR1 is MNHEY and CDR2 is SVGEGT. Trimming left V 3 bases short and J 2 bases short, with 9 bases between. CDR3 region: CASSYLQDTDTQYF. The CDR3 nucleotides are TGTGCCAGCAGTTATCTCCAGGACACAGATACGCAGTATTTT.

V is TRBV6-1 and J is TRBJ1-1; tentatively, D is TRBD1 (5 bases). The germline CDR1 and CDR2 sequences are MNHNS and SASEGT. The CDR3 is 15 amino acids. Trimming took 4 bases from V and 0 from J, leaving 12 bases between them. The CDR3 bases are TGTGCCAGCAGTGCGAGAGACAGATTGAACACTGAAGCTTTCTTT. Its protein product is CASSARDRLNTEAFF.

Many counts were recorded for this clonotype. This chain joins TRBV20-1 and TRBJ1-6, with 12 bases lining up with TRBD1. CDR1 DFQATT and CDR2 SNEGSKA come from the germline V gene (reference sequence). V was pared by 3 bases and J by 1 base, with 13 bases of the junction left unmatched. This CDR3 is built from 20 residues. CDR3 coding DNA: TGCAGTGCTAGGGCCAATCCGGGACAGGGGGCAAAGTCCTATAATTCACCCCTCCACTTT. As protein: CSARANPGQGAKSYNSPLHF.

In its sample, this clonotype was seen many times. V gene TRBV7-2 combines with J gene TRBJ1-2; no clear D. The germline V gene encodes CDR1 SGHTA and CDR2 FQGNSA. The CDR3 extends over 13 amino acids. The V end was cut by 3 bases, the J end by 8 bases, with 13 bases between. The CDR3 DNA follows: TGTGCCAGCAGCTTTAGCACTCTCATGGGCTACACCTTC. Protein: CASSFSTLMGYTF. Full variable domain (rest looked up from reference TRBV7-2 and TRBJ1-2): GAGVSQSPSNKVTEKGKDVELRCDPISGHTALYWYRQSLGQGLEFLIYFQGNSAPDKSGLPSDRFSAERTGGSVSTLTIQRTQQEDSAVYLCASSFSTLMGYTFGSGTRLTVV.

This clonotype showed up many times. As DNA, the CDR3 is TGTGCCAGCAGTGAAGACCATTCGGGGCAGTACTTC. Protein sequence: CASSEDHSGQYF. The V gene is TRBV6-1, the J gene TRBJ2-7; D unresolved. Germline-derived CDR1 and CDR2 are MNHNS and SASEGT. There are 12 residues in the CDR3. V was pared by 1 base and J by 9 bases, with 10 bases between.